The 26 T cell receptor beta chains in this list originate from one sample, sequenced in a study of blood T cell repertoires in COVID-19. Clones were read by immunoSEQ multiplex PCR, and TCRdb kept only the in-frame ones, dropping some. The data show tens of thousands of clones, 75% to 95% seen once. Sequenced input: peripheral blood. These receptors were collected from a human donor with active COVID-19. The donor label of this sample is uncertain.

The V gene is TRBV6-2 or TRBV6-3, the J gene TRBJ2-2; 7 bases map to TRBD1. Germline V gives CDR1 MNHEY, CDR2 SVGEGT. The CDR3 covers 15 residues. J gave up 6 bases and V 4 bases, and 8 bases lay outside the gene matches. CDR3 in amino acids: CASSFRDRNAGELFF. As DNA, the CDR3 is TGTGCCAGCAGTTTCCGGGACAGAAATGCCGGGGAGCTGTTTTTT.

This rearrangement joins TRBV7-3 to TRBJ1-1; 7 bases align to TRBD1. Looked up from germline, CDR1 is SGHTA and CDR2 is FQGTGA. This CDR3 spans 12 amino acids. V lost 5 bases to trimming and J lost 6 bases; unmatched junction nucleotides: 3. The CDR3 here is CASSPTGAEAFF. DNA for the CDR3: TGTGCCAGCAGCCCAACAGGGGCTGAAGCTTTCTTT.

This rearrangement joins TRBV5-1 to TRBJ2-5; a possible D gene is TRBD1 (6 bases). The V end lost 6 bases, the J end lost 3 bases, and 15 bases lay between the germline ends. The CDR3 runs to 14 residues. The germline V gene has CDR1 SGHRS and CDR2 YFSETQ. Here the CDR3 reads CASTPRWTEETQYF. The DNA for the CDR3 is TGCGCCAGCACGCCAAGGTGGACAGAAGAGACCCAGTACTTC. Together with reference TRBV5-1 and TRBJ2-5, the CDR3 gives the full variable domain: KAGVTQTPRYLIKTRGQQVTLSCSPISGHRSVSWYQQTPGQGLQFLFEYFSETQRNKGNFPGRFSGRQFSNSRSEMNVSTLELGDSALYLCASTPRWTEETQYFGPGTRLLVL.

CDR3 in amino acids: CASSHDRSIAKNIQYF. The CDR3 DNA sequence: TGTGCCAGCAGCCATGACAGGTCAATAGCCAAAAACATTCAGTACTTC. The chain is built from TRBV4-2 and TRBJ2-4; D perhaps matches TRBD1 (6 bases). CDR1 is LGHNA, CDR2 YNFKEQ, per germline. The V and J ends lost 3 bases and 0 bases respectively, with 12 bases between them. The length of the CDR3 is 16 residues.

The V and J genes are TRBV7-3 and TRBJ2-1; TRBD1 matches 9 bases. The CDR3 is 13 amino acids. Germline V lookup: CDR1 SGHTA, CDR2 FQGTGA. V lost 5 bases, J lost 13 bases, and 9 bases stayed unmatched. The CDR3 region is CASSPGQGIFQFF. CDR3 coding DNA: TGTGCCAGCAGCCCCGGACAGGGGATTTTCCAGTTCTTC.

The CDR3 sequence is CASIRETITDTQYF. The CDR3 nucleotides read TGTGCCAGCATTCGGGAGACAATCACAGATACGCAGTATTTT. V usage is TRBV2 and J usage is TRBJ2-3; D is possibly TRBD2 (6 bases). The V gene's germline CDR1 is SNHLY and CDR2 FYNNEI. CDR3 length equals 14 residues. The V gene lost 7 bases and the J gene lost 2 bases, with 13 bases spanning the gap.

The CDR3 is CASTHSQGNYGYTF. The CDR3 DNA reads as TGTGCCAGCACTCACTCACAGGGAAACTATGGCTACACCTTC. The V call is TRBV6-6, the J call TRBJ1-2; TRBD1 might be the D (6 bases). Per the germline V gene, CDR1 is MNHNY and CDR2 is SVGAGI (reference sequence). V lost 7 bases and J lost 2, with 14 bases in between. This CDR3 has 14 residues.

The V call is TRBV4-1, the J call TRBJ2-7; D remains unclear. The CDR3 is 16 residues long. Germline-derived CDR1 and CDR2 are MGHRA and YSYEKL. Deletions cut 0 bases from V and 2 bases from J, with 14 bases between. The CDR3 reads CASSQDAERGAYEQYF. The CDR3 bases are TGCGCCAGCAGCCAAGATGCGGAGAGAGGAGCCTACGAGCAGTACTTC.

This chain connects TRBV5-4 to TRBJ2-2, with D perhaps matching TRBD1 (7 bases). Trimming took off 3 bases at V and 1 base at J, with 16 bases between the two ends. The CDR3 totals 17 residues. Germline V CDR1 and CDR2: SGHNT, YYREEE (reference sequence). This CDR3 is CASSSMGGTVNTGELFF. For the CDR3, the DNA is TGTGCCAGCAGCTCTATGGGCGGGACAGTGAACACCGGGGAGCTGTTTTTT.

This chain uses TRBV3-1 (or the pseudogene TRBV3-2) with TRBJ1-4, with TRBD1 matching 11 bases. Trimming removed 2 bases from V and 7 bases from J; junction bases left unmatched: 9. The CDR3 spans 17 residues. The germline V gene encodes CDR1 LGHDT and CDR2 YNNKEL (reference sequence). DNA of the CDR3: TGTGCCAGCAGCCAACGCCCGGGACAGGGGGAAGGTGAAAAACTGTTTTTT. This codes for CASSQRPGQGEGEKLFF.

The chain uses TRBV6-2 or TRBV6-3 and TRBJ1-5; TRBD1 matches 7 bases. V shed 6 bases, J shed 0 bases, and the junction held 11 bases outside the gene matches. The CDR3 has 17 residues. Germline loops: CDR1 MNHEY, CDR2 SVGEGT. The CDR3 loop is CASSPRQGSYSNQPQHF. CDR3 DNA: TGTGCCAGCAGCCCTAGACAGGGATCATATAGCAATCAGCCCCAGCATTTT.

J is TRBJ1-1 and V is TRBV3-1 (or the pseudogene TRBV3-2); TRBD1 agrees at 11 bases. Losses at the gene ends were 3 bases for V and 5 bases for J; bases not matched to a gene: 8. Germline CDR1 LGHDT, CDR2 YNNKEL (reference sequence). The CDR3 sequence is 16 residues long. The CDR3 reads CASSQVGQGARTEAFF. CDR3 in DNA: TGTGCCAGCAGCCAGGTCGGACAGGGGGCGCGAACTGAAGCTTTCTTT.

CDR3 amino acids: CASSGLAGALDPTDTQYF. The CDR3 region has the DNA TGTGCCAGCAGCGGGCTAGCGGGGGCGCTTGATCCCACAGATACGCAGTATTTT. The genes are TRBV7-8 and TRBJ2-3, with 10 bases fitting TRBD2. Germline values: CDR1 SGHVS, CDR2 FQNEAQ. With 5 bases clipped from V and 2 bases from J, the junction kept 13 bases outside the gene matches. The CDR3 consists of 18 residues.

The chain carries TRBV3-1 (or the pseudogene TRBV3-2) and TRBJ1-3, with TRBD1 matching over 7 bases. This CDR3 is built from 15 residues. Germline CDR1 is LGHDT and CDR2 is YNNKEL (reference sequence). The junction had 3 bases not matched to a gene; V was cut back by 4 bases and J by 0 bases. The CDR3 DNA follows: TGTGCCAGCAGCCCGGGACAGATCTCTGGAAACACCATATATTTT. Protein sequence: CASSPGQISGNTIYF.

This chain links TRBV19 with TRBJ1-1; TRBD1 matches 9 bases. This CDR3 has 17 residues. Per germline, CDR1 LNHDA and CDR2 SQIVND (reference sequence). The ends lost 3 bases at V and 3 bases at J; junction bases unmatched: 11. The DNA for the CDR3 is TGTGCCAGTAGTATGGGTCGGGGACAGGGAAGGCACACTGAAGCTTTCTTT. This encodes CASSMGRGQGRHTEAFF.

The chain joins TRBV28 to TRBJ1-6, with a possible D match to TRBD1 (5 bases). Germline lookup yields CDR1 MDHEN and CDR2 SYDVKM. The germline V and J ends were trimmed by 2 bases and 7 bases, with 12 bases remaining between them. The CDR3 spans 15 residues. The CDR3 loop is CASSLGGMANSPLHF. CDR3 coding DNA: TGTGCCAGCAGTTTAGGGGGGATGGCAAATTCACCCCTCCACTTT.

The rearrangement joins TRBV6-2 or TRBV6-3 to TRBJ1-2; 7 bases line up with TRBD1. The germline CDR1 and CDR2 sequences are MNHEY and SVGEGT. V gave up 5 bases and J gave up 8 bases; unmatched junction bases: 11. This CDR3 is built from 14 residues. The CDR3: CASSTPGRGDGYTF. For the CDR3, the DNA is TGTGCCAGCAGTACCCCCGGCAGGGGGGACGGCTACACCTTC.

V and J are TRBV5-1 and TRBJ2-7, with no clear D. The V gene's germline CDR1 is SGHRS and CDR2 YFSETQ. The CDR3 is made up of 15 amino acids. Deletions cut 1 base from V and 2 bases from J, with 13 bases between. The CDR3 nucleotides are TGCGCCAGCAGCTTGATCTCCGATGGGCCCTACGAGCAGTACTTC. This gives the protein CASSLISDGPYEQYF.

J is TRBJ2-1 and V is TRBV7-3, with a possible D match to TRBD2 (6 bases). V was shortened by 1 base and J by 5 bases, with 12 bases between the two germline ends. This CDR3 is 15 amino acids long. The germline gives CDR1 SGHTA, CDR2 FQGTGA. CDR3 residues: CASSLSTSFHNEQFF. The CDR3 nucleotides read TGTGCCAGCAGCTTAAGCACTAGCTTCCACAATGAGCAGTTCTTC.

This clone was found a few times. V is TRBV6-5 and J is TRBJ1-4; D gene ambiguous. Between the trimmed V and J ends, which lost 0 bases and 2 bases, there was a span of 4 bases. CDR1 and CDR2 (germline): MNHEY, SVGAGI. This CDR3 region has 14 residues. This CDR3 reads CASSYSRTNEKLFF. DNA for the CDR3: TGTGCCAGCAGTTACTCGAGGACTAATGAAAAACTGTTTTTT.

The V call is TRBV5-1, the J call TRBJ2-5; 9 bases line up with TRBD2. This CDR3 region has 15 residues. The J segment lost 1 base and the V segment lost 4 bases, leaving 5 bases of the junction unmatched. Germline CDR1 is SGHRS and CDR2 is YFSETQ. The CDR3 is CASSPPAGGQETQYF. The CDR3 DNA reads TGCGCCAGCAGCCCCCCAGCGGGGGGCCAAGAGACCCAGTACTTC.

This sequence joins TRBV28 and TRBJ2-3; 8 nucleotides line up with TRBD1. This CDR3 is 15 amino acids long. In germline, CDR1 is MDHEN, CDR2 SYDVKM. After removal of 5 bases from V and 1 base from J, the junction contained 5 bases not matched to a gene. The DNA of the CDR3 is TGTGCCAGCAGTCTGACAGGGGCCGGCACAGATACGCAGTATTTT. It encodes CASSLTGAGTDTQYF.

DNA of the CDR3: TGTGCCAGTAGTATACCTGCCGGGACTAGCGGGGCAGATACGCAGTATTTT. Translated: CASSIPAGTSGADTQYF. The chain employs TRBV19 and TRBJ2-3; 13 positions match TRBD2. V was pared by 2 bases and J by 4 bases, with 6 bases of the junction left unmatched. The germline gives CDR1 LNHDA, CDR2 SQIVND (reference sequence). The CDR3 covers 17 residues.

V and J are TRBV11-2 and TRBJ2-2; no clear D. V lost 3 bases and J lost 6, with 14 bases in between. CDR1 is SGHAT and CDR2 is FQNNGV in the germline V gene. CDR3 length equals 15 residues. CDR3 in amino acids: CASSFLPSISGELFF. The CDR3 DNA sequence: TGTGCCAGCAGCTTCTTACCCAGTATTTCCGGGGAGCTGTTTTTT.

The chain recombines TRBV7-8 with TRBJ2-5; D not certain. The CDR3 loop spans 16 amino acids. The V gene's germline CDR1 is SGHVS and CDR2 FQNEAQ. The V end lost 1 base, the J end lost 8 bases, and 20 bases lay between the germline ends. CDR3 bases: TGTGCCAGCAGCTTAGTAACGGTGGCGGAGAGAAAAACCCAGTACTTC. Translation gives CASSLVTVAERKTQYF.

The sample holds a few counts of this clone. V usage is TRBV4-3 and J usage is TRBJ2-2; 9 bases map to TRBD1. CDR3 size: 15 residues. Germline lookup yields CDR1 LGHNA and CDR2 YSLEER. J was trimmed by 4 bases and V by 4 bases; bases with no gene match: 4. The CDR3 DNA reads TGCGCCAGCAGCCGCGGACAGGGGAGCACCGGGGAGCTGTTTTTT. Residues: CASSRGQGSTGELFF.